The entry that follows covers one T cell receptor beta chain sequence. The antigen remains undetermined. The source of the sample is a study of T cell responses to AZD1222 COVID-19 vaccine. General study results and limits: In a largely white British group with more females than males, clonal diversity was possibly underestimated.

Method: immunoSEQ multiplex PCR; TCRdb's copy keeps in-frame clones and lacks some. Of 150,000 or so clones listed, 89% are singletons. The source is an adult in good health. Sequences were derived from peripheral blood, sampled on day 0 of AZD1222 vaccination.

The CDR3 nucleotides are TGTGCCAGCAGCTCCGGAATACACGGGTCAAACGAGCAGTACTTC. Amino acids: CASSSGIHGSNEQYF. V usage is TRBV11-3 and J usage is TRBJ2-7, with no clear D. Germline CDR1 and CDR2: SGHNT and YENEEA. The V end was cut by 4 bases, the J end by 5 bases, with 18 bases between. This CDR3 has 15 amino acids.